The clone carrying this T cell receptor (beta chain) was observed a handful of times. What it recognizes is unknown. This sample is drawn from a study of cytomegalovirus exposure and HLA in healthy donors. The study's findings and limits: Immune exposure information available was restricted to CMV serostatus.

Primers for the PCR totalled 60 Vbeta and 13 Jbeta. As handled by the study authors: Unique TCR beta chains numbered approximately 80 million in a later analysis, with some 9.9 million shared. Profiled with immunoSEQ multiplex PCR; TCRdb holds only in-frame clones, not every one. The V and J calls and clone size were taken over from that table, and D and trimming were inferred from the DNA. The table has under 100,000 clones, more than 70% seen once; the top ten hold approximately 3%. Looked up from germline, CDR1 is MNHNY and CDR2 is SVGAGI (reference sequence). V was pared by 0 bases and J by 4 bases, with 12 bases between. There are 15 residues in the CDR3. As for the donors, each was a healthy bone marrow donor.

The chain joins TRBV6-6 to TRBJ2-5; D is uncertain. Sequencing was performed on PBMCs. This clonotype originated in a man aged 40-50 years in good health and CMV-seronegative. Written as DNA, the CDR3 is TGTGCCAGCAGTTACTCGCGAGTAAAAACAGAGACCCAGTACTTC. Translating gives CASSYSRVKTETQYF.